These 26 T cell receptor beta chains were all obtained from the same sample, sequenced in a study of blood T cells in healthy people across ages. For the second PCR, which ran for roughly 6 to 12 cycles, a sample-barcoded 5' primer and a J-beta primer mix were used. TCRdb called the 5' RACE reads again in MiXCR, with one record for every CDR3 protein. The sample contains 1.2 million to 1.5 million distinct CDR3 sequences, around 59% of which appear only once. The material sequenced was blood. These receptors all come from a young man in good health.

In this sample, this clonotype turned up once. The chain joins TRBV2 to TRBJ1-1; 11 bases line up with TRBD1. Germline values: CDR1 SNHLY, CDR2 FYNNEI. This CDR3 spans 17 amino acids. The trim removed 7 bases at V and 1 base at J, leaving 11 bases unmatched. The CDR3 here is CASIKFGTGGQNTEAFF. In DNA form, the CDR3 reads TGTGCCAGCATTAAGTTTGGGACAGGGGGGCAGAACACTGAAGCTTTCTTT. The full variable domain, with the rest looked up from reference TRBV2 and TRBJ1-1, is EPEVTQTPSHQVTQMGQEVILRCVPISNHLYFYWYRQILGQKVEFLVSFYNNEISEKSEIFDDQFSVERPDGSNFTLKIRSTKLEDSAMYFCASIKFGTGGQNTEAFFGQGTRLTVV.

This clonotype was seen a few times. V usage is TRBV3-1 and J usage is TRBJ2-5; D remains unclear. The germline V gene has CDR1 LGHDT and CDR2 YNNKEL (reference sequence). V shed 0 bases and J shed 3 bases, with 8 bases lying between them. The CDR3 loop spans 14 amino acids. DNA of the CDR3: TGTGCCAGCAGCCAAGAACCAGAAAAAGAGACCCAGTACTTC. Its translation is CASSQEPEKETQYF.

The chain uses TRBV5-6 and TRBJ1-2; the D is unclear. This CDR3 is 15 amino acids long. Germline-derived CDR1 and CDR2 are SGHDT and YYEEEE. Trimming left V 6 bases short and J 5 bases short, with 20 bases between. CDR3 amino acids: CASTPSGGLIYGYTF. The CDR3 bases are TGTGCCAGCACCCCCTCGGGAGGACTAATTTATGGCTACACCTTC.

This clonotype was seen many times. This chain joins TRBV20-1 and TRBJ2-5; TRBD2 matches at 10 bases. The CDR3 runs to 14 residues. Germline V lookup: CDR1 DFQATT, CDR2 SNEGSKA (reference sequence). V trimming: 6 bases; J trimming: 5 bases; junction bases outside the gene matches: 9. This CDR3 reads CSAYTSGVLETQYF. DNA of the CDR3: TGCAGTGCGTATACTAGCGGGGTGTTGGAGACCCAGTACTTC.

The J gene is TRBJ1-2, the V gene TRBV5-1, with D maybe TRBD1 (6 bases). V was pared by 4 bases and J by 5 bases, with 12 bases between. This CDR3 is built from 13 residues. Per the germline V gene, CDR1 is SGHRS and CDR2 is YFSETQ. The CDR3 spells CASSRSGEYGYTF. The CDR3 nucleotides read TGCGCCAGCAGCAGGTCAGGGGAGTATGGCTACACCTTC.

The V gene is TRBV10-3, the J gene TRBJ2-7; TRBD1 aligns across 11 bases. This CDR3 region has 17 residues. Germline CDR1 is ENHRY and CDR2 is SYGVKD. V lost 4 bases, J lost 2 bases, and 10 bases stayed unmatched. The CDR3 region is CAISGDRGGYTTYEQYF. The CDR3 bases are TGTGCCATCAGTGGGGACAGGGGGGGATACACAACCTACGAGCAGTACTTC.

The chain has TRBV20-1 and TRBJ2-1; D remains unclear. Trimming cost V 0 bases and J 5 bases, with 14 bases left between them. The CDR3 is 15 residues long. In germline, CDR1 is DFQATT, CDR2 SNEGSKA (reference sequence). CDR3 bases: TGCAGTGCTAGAGATTCGAAATCCTTAGACAATGAGCAGTTCTTC. Its protein is CSARDSKSLDNEQFF.

The V call is TRBV6-2 or TRBV6-3, the J call TRBJ2-1; D not resolved. Looked up from germline, CDR1 is MNHEY and CDR2 is SVGEGT. There are 11 residues in the CDR3. V lost 3 bases, J lost 7 bases, and 4 bases lay in between. The CDR3 loop reads CASSYINEQFF. In DNA, the CDR3 is TGTGCCAGCAGTTATATAAATGAGCAGTTCTTC.

This clonotype was seen only a few times. The V and J genes are TRBV7-9 and TRBJ2-4, with D unclear. The last part of the DNA fits TRBJ2-7 better; the J call may be wrong. CDR1 and CDR2 from the germline V gene are SEHNR and FQNEAQ (reference sequence). This CDR3 spans 13 amino acids. The CDR3 sequence is CASSLRLGYEQYF. CDR3 DNA sequence: TGTGCCAGCAGCCTGCGACTGGGATACGAGCAGTACTTC.

The J gene is TRBJ2-7, the V gene TRBV12-5; the D is unclear. Germline CDR1 LGHNT, CDR2 FRNRAP. The CDR3 has 12 residues. Trimming took 7 bases from V and 3 from J, leaving 10 bases between them. CDR3: CASAALNYEQYF. The CDR3 DNA reads TGTGCTAGTGCAGCCCTCAACTACGAGCAGTACTTC.

The V gene is TRBV24-1, the J gene TRBJ2-7; D not certain. This CDR3 spans 12 amino acids. Between the trimmed V and J ends, which lost 0 bases and 5 bases, there was a span of 4 bases. Per germline, CDR1 KGHDR and CDR2 SFDVKD. CDR3 loop: CATSDLSDEQYF. The CDR3 DNA reads as TGTGCCACCAGTGATTTGAGCGACGAGCAGTACTTC.

The rearrangement links TRBV7-2 to TRBJ1-1; perhaps TRBD1 as D (5 bases). CDR3 size: 18 residues. V shed 5 bases and J shed 0 bases, with 22 bases lying between them. Germline CDR1 SGHTA, CDR2 FQGNSA. The CDR3 bases are TGTGCCAGCAGCCAGTACACGGTCGGGGCGGGTATGAACACTGAAGCTTTCTTT. Protein product: CASSQYTVGAGMNTEAFF.

This clonotype was detected a few times. The gene calls are TRBV20-1 and TRBJ2-7; 12 bases align to TRBD2. Germline V lookup: CDR1 DFQATT, CDR2 SNEGSKA (reference sequence). The J segment lost 2 bases and the V segment lost 5 bases, leaving 7 bases of the junction unmatched. The CDR3 is 15 residues long. The CDR3 DNA follows: TGCAGTGCTGCCTCCCTAGCGGGGGGGCCCTACGAGCAGTACTTC. Its protein is CSAASLAGGPYEQYF.

Only a few counts were recorded for this clonotype. The rearrangement joins TRBV29-1 to TRBJ2-1; D might be TRBD2 (5 bases). Per germline, CDR1 SQVTM and CDR2 ANQGSEA. The CDR3 has 14 amino acids. V lost 6 bases, J lost 5 bases, and 17 bases lay in between. CDR3 in DNA: TGCAGCGTCGACCCGGGAAACATGGACAATGAGCAGTTCTTC. Translation: CSVDPGNMDNEQFF.

This clonotype has a handful of counts. J is TRBJ2-6 and V is TRBV7-2; D is ambiguous. The CDR3 sequence is 16 residues long. The germline V and J ends were trimmed by 6 bases and 4 bases, with 16 bases remaining between them. Germline-derived CDR1 and CDR2 are SGHTA and FQGNSA. In DNA, the CDR3 is TGTGCCAGCAGTCAAAGGGCCATGGGAGGGGCCAACGTCCTGACTTTC. Translating it yields CASSQRAMGGANVLTF.

The chain joins TRBV10-3 to TRBJ2-5; D remains unclear. V was shortened by 6 bases and J by 2 bases, with 10 bases between the two germline ends. Looked up from germline, CDR1 is ENHRY and CDR2 is SYGVKD. CDR3 size: 13 residues. This CDR3 is CAIRSDGQETQYF. For the CDR3, the DNA is TGTGCCATCAGATCGGACGGACAAGAGACCCAGTACTTC.

The chain is built from TRBV10-3 and TRBJ2-1, with D hard to call. The last part of the DNA fits TRBJ2-7 better; the J call may be wrong. CDR3 length: 14 residues. CDR1 is ENHRY and CDR2 is SYGVKD in the germline V gene. The CDR3 DNA reads TGTGCCATCAGATGGGGAAGCTCCTACAATGAGCAGTACTTC. Protein: CAIRWGSSYNEQYF.

This clonotype has more than one count but fewer than ten. The rearrangement uses TRBV3-1 and TRBJ2-7, with 9 bases that match TRBD2. The CDR3 sequence is 16 residues long. V lost 0 bases and J lost 6; bases outside the gene matches: 9. Germline CDR1 is LGHDT and CDR2 is YNNKEL (reference sequence). The CDR3 sequence: CASSQDLAGGPPEQYF. CDR3 sequence (DNA): TGTGCCAGCAGCCAAGATTTGGCGGGAGGGCCTCCCGAGCAGTACTTC.

The CDR3 region is CASSQTSGKVDTQYF. As DNA, the CDR3 is TGTGCCAGCAGCCAGACTAGCGGGAAGGTAGATACGCAGTATTTT. The chain recombines TRBV3-1 with TRBJ2-3; 11 bases are a match to TRBD2. The CDR3 extends over 15 amino acids. In germline, CDR1 is LGHDT, CDR2 YNNKEL (reference sequence). With 3 bases clipped from V and 5 bases from J, the junction kept 4 bases outside the gene matches.

The chain uses TRBV5-1 and TRBJ1-2; D is unresolved. Per germline, CDR1 SGHRS and CDR2 YFSETQ. The CDR3 consists of 13 residues. With 1 base removed from V and 8 bases from J, the gap between germline ends came to 12 bases. The CDR3 reads CASSLLTEEGYTF. CDR3 in DNA: TGCGCCAGCAGCTTGCTCACAGAGGAAGGCTACACCTTC.

CDR3 region: CASSGMDGFTGEQYF. The CDR3 DNA sequence: TGTGCCAGCTCGGGCATGGACGGTTTTACTGGCGAGCAGTACTTC. The chain combines TRBV6-2 or TRBV6-3 with TRBJ2-5, with D unresolved. The J call may be wrong; the DNA end is better matched by TRBJ2-7. The CDR3 is 15 amino acids. Germline-derived CDR1 and CDR2 are MNHEY and SVGEGT.

The chain recombines TRBV20-1 with TRBJ2-3; 9 bases are shared with TRBD1. Germline-derived CDR1 and CDR2 are DFQATT and SNEGSKA (reference sequence). The J segment lost 4 bases and the V segment lost 3 bases, leaving 5 bases of the junction unmatched. The CDR3 extends over 14 amino acids. The CDR3 spells CSASGDRVPDTQYF. The CDR3 coding sequence is TGCAGTGCTAGTGGGGACAGGGTCCCAGATACGCAGTATTTT.

V usage is TRBV20-1 and J usage is TRBJ1-5; 10 positions match TRBD1. V shed 3 bases and J 5 bases; nucleotides not matched to a gene: 7. Germline CDR1 DFQATT, CDR2 SNEGSKA (reference sequence). The CDR3 consists of 15 residues. This CDR3 is CSASRGTGEDQPQHF. The CDR3 region has the DNA TGCAGTGCTAGTAGAGGGACAGGGGAGGATCAGCCCCAGCATTTT.

The chain has TRBV4-3 and TRBJ1-2, with D perhaps TRBD1 (5 bases). Germline-derived CDR1 and CDR2 are LGHNA and YSLEER. Trimming left V 0 bases short and J 0 bases short, with 8 bases between. The CDR3 loop spans 15 amino acids. Written as DNA, the CDR3 is TGCGCCAGCAGCCAAGATCAGGGAGCTAACTATGGCTACACCTTC. Its protein is CASSQDQGANYGYTF.

V usage is TRBV6-5 and J usage is TRBJ2-5; D possibly corresponds to TRBD1 (5 bases). The CDR3 spans 15 residues. V lost 5 bases, J lost 1 base, and 14 bases lay in between. Germline V gene lookup returns CDR1 MNHEY and CDR2 SVGAGI. The CDR3 DNA reads as TGTGCCAGCAGTCGATTTCTCAGGGTCCAAGAGACCCAGTACTTC. Amino acids: CASSRFLRVQETQYF.

This clonotype has a handful of counts. The chain recombines TRBV2 with TRBJ2-7; no clear D. V was pared by 7 bases and J by 3 bases, with 13 bases between. The CDR3 is 13 residues long. Germline values: CDR1 SNHLY, CDR2 FYNNEI. The CDR3 loop reads CASIPRTNYEQYF. The DNA for the CDR3 is TGTGCCAGCATCCCACGCACCAACTACGAGCAGTACTTC.